A single T cell receptor beta chain is shown here with its context. Its antigen is as yet unknown. The data stem from a study of T cells and Merkel cell carcinoma outcomes. Study-level findings and limits: In Merkel cell carcinoma, repertoire and T-cell density reportedly predicted outcomes.

Germline CDR1 MNHNS, CDR2 SASEGT. The CDR3 loop spans 14 amino acids. Trimming removed 5 bases from V and 4 bases from J, with 13 bases in between. Libraries were prepared by immunoSEQ multiplex PCR; TCRdb keeps only in-frame clonotypes and omits some of them. This sample yields some 15,000 clones, of which approximately 80% are seen a single time; approximately 10% belongs to the top ten. This clonotype originated in a human donor with Merkel cell carcinoma. Sequencing used tumor tissue from Merkel cell carcinoma. The gene calls are TRBV6-1 and TRBJ2-3, with D perhaps TRBD1 or TRBD2 (5 bases each). The CDR3 reads CASSSGTNPDTQYF. The CDR3 DNA follows: TGTGCCAGCAGTTCGGGGACCAACCCAGATACGCAGTATTTT.